The rows below give T cell receptor beta chains drawn from one sample of a study of long-term antiretroviral therapy in people with HIV. The repertoire was sequenced with immunoSEQ multiplex PCR; TCRdb's copy has only in-frame clones and lacks some. The table shows over 20,000 clones, with about four fifths occurring only once. The sample in question was unsorted PBMCs, obtained 3 years after starting antiretroviral therapy. These receptor sequences come from a man aged 18 to 30 with HIV. Both conserved end residues are part of each CDR3. The D gene is left open where the match is weak. Expanded clones are given a class, and other clones once, few, many or no size at all.

clone_size d_call j_call v_call cdr3_nt cdr3_aa
- - TRBJ1-4 TRBV30 TGTGCCTGGGACTTCGAGGATGGGAAAAAACTGTTTTTT CAWDFEDGKKLFF
- - TRBJ1-2 TRBV6-6 TGTGCCAGCAGTAGGGACGGATTCTATGGCTACACCTTC CASSRDGFYGYTF
- - TRBJ1-1 TRBV7-9 TGTGCCAGCAGTATTATTTTGAACACTGAAGCTTTCTTT CASSIILNTEAFF
- - TRBJ1-2 TRBV6-5 TGTGCCAGCAGTTCGAGGGCGCGAGGGTCTAATGGCTACACCTTC CASSSRARGSNGYTF
- - TRBJ2-5 TRBV30 TGTGCCTGGAGTGTACGGGAACTCACACAAGAGACCCAGTACTTC CAWSVRELTQETQYF
- TRBD2 TRBJ2-2 TRBV27 TGTGCCAGCAGTTTAGGGACTAGCCCCGGGGAGCTGTTTTTT CASSLGTSPGELFF
few - TRBJ1-2 TRBV2 TGTGCCAGCAGACCGCAGCGAGGGACATCCAATGGCTACACCTTC CASRPQRGTSNGYTF
- - TRBJ2-7 TRBV28 TGTGCCAGCAGCGGTGACTACTACGAGCAGTACTTC CASSGDYYEQYF
- - TRBJ1-2 TRBV4-2 TGTGCCAGCACCGGTGGTGCAGGGTCTCTCTATGGCTACACCTTC CASTGGAGSLYGYTF
- - TRBJ1-2 TRBV4-1 TGCGCCAGCAGCCAGGGCTTGGATAACTATGGCTACACCTTC CASSQGLDNYGYTF
- TRBD2 TRBJ2-3 TRBV5-1 TGCGCCAGCAAACTAGCGGACCCAGATACGCAGTATTTT CASKLADPDTQYF
- TRBD2 TRBJ2-4 TRBV7-2 TGTGCCAGCAGCTTAGGTAGCGGGGGCGACCTAGCCAAAAACATTCAGTACTTC CASSLGSGGDLAKNIQYF
- - TRBJ2-1 TRBV7-2 TGTGCCAGCAAACCTCCTAGCGAAGTGGTGTTGTTCTTC CASKPPSEVVLFF
- - TRBJ2-3 TRBV5-1 TGCGCCAGCAGCTTGGAGGGAGCCCTTAGGACAGATACGCAGTATTTT CASSLEGALRTDTQYF
- - TRBJ1-3 TRBV4-1 TGCGCCAGCAGCCAAGTGGAGGGCGGAGGAAACACCATATATTTT CASSQVEGGGNTIYF
- - TRBJ1-2 TRBV29-1 TGCAGCGTTGGGGTCCTCGGAGGATATGGCTACACCTTC CSVGVLGGYGYTF
- TRBD1 TRBJ2-6 TRBV5-1 TGCGCCAGCAGCATAGACAGGGCTGGGGCCAACGTCCTGACTTTC CASSIDRAGANVLTF
few - TRBJ1-4 TRBV27 TGTGCCAGCAGTCCACCACAGGGAAGAAATGAAAAACTGTTTTTT CASSPPQGRNEKLFF
- - TRBJ2-7 TRBV7-8 TGTGCCAGCAGCCAGGGACACGGCAGCTCCTCCTTTAAGGGGTACTTC CASSQGHGSSSFKGYF
- TRBD1 TRBJ1-1 TRBV28 TGTGCCAGCAGTAGTACAGGGGGTCACACTGAAGCTTTCTTT CASSSTGGHTEAFF
- - TRBJ2-7 TRBV14 TGTGCCAGCAGCCACCACTACGAGCAGTACTTC CASSHHYEQYF
- - TRBJ1-5 TRBV27 TGTGCCAGCAGTTTATCCGGTAGCAATCAGCCCCAGCATTTT CASSLSGSNQPQHF
once - TRBJ1-1 TRBV6-5 TGTGCCAGCAGTTACTCGGAAGGGCTCACTGAAGCTTTCTTT CASSYSEGLTEAFF
- TRBD2 TRBJ2-3 TRBV19 TGTGCCAGTAGTCCCCCGAAAGGACTAGGGGTAGATACGCAGTATTTT CASSPPKGLGVDTQYF
- - TRBJ1-2 TRBV10-3 TGTGCCATCAGTGAACAGCATGGCTACACCTTC CAISEQHGYTF
- TRBD2 TRBJ2-3 TRBV5-1 TGCGCCAGCAGCCCCGGACTAGCGGGGACCTTAGATACGCAGTATTTT CASSPGLAGTLDTQYF
- - TRBJ2-1 TRBV7-3 TGTGCCAGCAGCTTAGGGCCTGCAGGTGAGCAGTTCTTC CASSLGPAGEQFF
- - TRBJ1-4 TRBV7-9 TGTGCCAGCAGCTTATCCGGGGGGGATGAAAAACTGTTTTTT CASSLSGGDEKLFF
- TRBD1 TRBJ1-4 TRBV5-1 TGCGCCAGCAGACCCAGGGGGCAGGGGGAAAAACTGTTTTTT CASRPRGQGEKLFF
- TRBD2 TRBJ2-3 TRBV5-5 TGTGCCAGCAGCTTGGTAGCGGGGGGGAGCACAGATACGCAGTATTTT CASSLVAGGSTDTQYF
- TRBD2 TRBJ2-1 TRBV19 TGTGCCAGTAAACAAGGCGGGAGCTCCTACAATGAGCAGTTCTTC CASKQGGSSYNEQFF
- - TRBJ1-5 TRBV27 TGTGCCAGCGGAGGGTTTGGGGTCGGACGCAATCAGCCCCAGCATTTT CASGGFGVGRNQPQHF
- TRBD1 TRBJ1-4 TRBV6-1 TGTGCCAGCAGTGAAGCTCCGACCGGGACAGATAATGAAAAACTGTTTTTT CASSEAPTGTDNEKLFF
once - TRBJ2-1 TRBV11-2 TGTGCCAGCAGCTCGCGGCCTACCCTCGATGAGCAGTTCTTC CASSSRPTLDEQFF
- TRBD1 TRBJ2-7 TRBV7-9 TGTGCCAGCAGCTTAGAGACAGGGGGATTCACCCACGAGCAGTACTTC CASSLETGGFTHEQYF
- - TRBJ2-7 TRBV10-1 TGCGCCAGCAGTGAGTCATTAGCCGCCGCCTACGAGCAGTACTTC CASSESLAAAYEQYF
- - TRBJ2-1 TRBV6-1 TGTGCCAGCAGGAAAGAGTTGGGGACCAATGAGCAGTTCTTC CASRKELGTNEQFF
- - TRBJ2-7 TRBV6-5 TGTGCCAGCAGTTACGGGATCCTCTCCTACGAGCAGTACTTC CASSYGILSYEQYF
- TRBD1 TRBJ2-7 TRBV5-1 TGCGCCAGCAGCCTGGACAGGTCCTACGAGCAGTACTTC CASSLDRSYEQYF
once - TRBJ2-1 TRBV29-1 TGCAGCGTTGGGACGGGATGGAGCTCCTACAATGAGCAGTTCTTC CSVGTGWSSYNEQFF
- - TRBJ1-2 TRBV7-2 TGTGCCAGCAGCTTAGGCCCAGGGGACTATGGCTACACCTTC CASSLGPGDYGYTF
- - TRBJ2-7 TRBV7-9 TGTGCCAGCAGCTTCTTAGTCCACGAGCAGTACTTC CASSFLVHEQYF
- - TRBJ1-1 TRBV5-6 TGTGCCAGCAGCTTGGATAAGGGGCCGAACACTGAAGCTTTCTTT CASSLDKGPNTEAFF
- - TRBJ1-4 TRBV27 TGTGCCAGCAGTTTATGGGGAGAAGGTGAAAAACTGTTTTTT CASSLWGEGEKLFF
- - TRBJ2-2 TRBV11-2 TGTGCCAGCAGCGCCGTATCTTTTGCAGGCACCGGGGAGCTGTTTTTT CASSAVSFAGTGELFF
- - TRBJ1-2 TRBV6-1 TGTGCCAGCAGTGCCGCCGGGGCTCCCTATGGCTACACCTTC CASSAAGAPYGYTF
- TRBD2 TRBJ2-3 TRBV4-1 TGCGCCAGCAGCCCGGTGGGACTAGCGGCAGATACGCAGTATTTT CASSPVGLAADTQYF
- TRBD1 TRBJ1-3 TRBV5-5 TGTGCCAGCAGCTTGGACGGGACAGTTGGAAACACCATATATTTT CASSLDGTVGNTIYF
- TRBD1 TRBJ1-3 TRBV4-1 TGCGCCAGCAGCCTACTCCGGACAGGGGCTGGAAACACCATATATTTT CASSLLRTGAGNTIYF
- - TRBJ1-5 TRBV27 TGTGCCAGCAGTCCCGGGGAATATCAGCCCCAGCATTTT CASSPGEYQPQHF